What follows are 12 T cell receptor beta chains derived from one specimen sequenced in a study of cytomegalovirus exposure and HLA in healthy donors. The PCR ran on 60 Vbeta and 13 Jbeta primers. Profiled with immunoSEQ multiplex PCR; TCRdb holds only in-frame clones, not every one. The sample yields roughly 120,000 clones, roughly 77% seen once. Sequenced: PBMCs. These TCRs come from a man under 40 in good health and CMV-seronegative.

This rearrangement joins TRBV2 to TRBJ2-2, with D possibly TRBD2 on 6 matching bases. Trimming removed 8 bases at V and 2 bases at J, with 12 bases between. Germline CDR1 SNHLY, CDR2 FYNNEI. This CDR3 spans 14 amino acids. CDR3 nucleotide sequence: TGTGCCAGCCAAACGGGACTCAACACCGGGGAGCTGTTTTTT. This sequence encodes CASQTGLNTGELFF.

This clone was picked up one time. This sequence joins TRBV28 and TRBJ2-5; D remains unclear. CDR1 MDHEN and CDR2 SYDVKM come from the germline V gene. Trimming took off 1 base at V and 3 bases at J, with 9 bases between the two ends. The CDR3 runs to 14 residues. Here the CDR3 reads CASSLFSRKETQYF. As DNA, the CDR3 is TGTGCCAGCAGTTTATTTTCCAGAAAAGAGACCCAGTACTTC.

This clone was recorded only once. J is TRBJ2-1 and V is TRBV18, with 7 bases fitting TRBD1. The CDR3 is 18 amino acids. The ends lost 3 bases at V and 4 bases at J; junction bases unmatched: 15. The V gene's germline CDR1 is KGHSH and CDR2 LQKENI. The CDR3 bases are TGTGCCAGCTCACCTCGACCGGGACAGTCATCCCCATACAATGAGCAGTTCTTC. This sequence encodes CASSPRPGQSSPYNEQFF.

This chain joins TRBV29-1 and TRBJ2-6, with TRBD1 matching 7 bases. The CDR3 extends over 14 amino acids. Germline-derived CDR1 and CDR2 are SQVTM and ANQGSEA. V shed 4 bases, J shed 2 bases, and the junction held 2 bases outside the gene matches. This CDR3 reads CSVADRAGANVLTF. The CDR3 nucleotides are TGCAGCGTTGCCGACAGGGCTGGGGCCAACGTCCTGACTTTC.

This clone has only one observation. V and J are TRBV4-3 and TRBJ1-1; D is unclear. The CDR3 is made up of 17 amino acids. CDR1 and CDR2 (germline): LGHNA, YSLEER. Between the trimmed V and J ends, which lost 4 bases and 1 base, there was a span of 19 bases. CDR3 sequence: CASSPARVLRENTEAFF. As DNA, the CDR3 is TGCGCCAGCAGCCCAGCTAGGGTTTTGCGGGAGAACACTGAAGCTTTCTTT.

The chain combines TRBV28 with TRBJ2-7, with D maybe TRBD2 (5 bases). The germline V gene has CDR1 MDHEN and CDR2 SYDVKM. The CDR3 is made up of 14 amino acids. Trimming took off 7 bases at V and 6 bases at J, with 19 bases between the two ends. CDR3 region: CASIGGQERSEQYF. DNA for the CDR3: TGTGCCAGCATAGGCGGGCAGGAGCGAAGCGAGCAGTACTTC. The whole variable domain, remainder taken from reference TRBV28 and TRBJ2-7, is DVKVTQSSRYLVKRTGEKVFLECVQDMDHENMFWYRQDPGLGLRLIYFSYDVKMKEKGDIPEGYSVSREKKERFSLILESASTNQTSMYLCASIGGQERSEQYFGPGTRLTVT.

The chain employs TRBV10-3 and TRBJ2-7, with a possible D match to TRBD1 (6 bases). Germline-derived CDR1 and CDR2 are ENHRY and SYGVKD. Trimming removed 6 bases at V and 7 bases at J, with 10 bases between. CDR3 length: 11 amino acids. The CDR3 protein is CAIRTTGEQYF. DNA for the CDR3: TGTGCCATCAGGACCACAGGGGAGCAGTACTTC.

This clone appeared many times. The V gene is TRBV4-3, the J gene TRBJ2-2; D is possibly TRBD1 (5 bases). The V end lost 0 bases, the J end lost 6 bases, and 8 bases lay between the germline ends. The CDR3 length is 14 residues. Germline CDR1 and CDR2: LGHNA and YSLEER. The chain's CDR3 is CASSQDETAGELFF. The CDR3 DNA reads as TGCGCCAGCAGCCAAGATGAGACAGCCGGGGAGCTGTTTTTT.

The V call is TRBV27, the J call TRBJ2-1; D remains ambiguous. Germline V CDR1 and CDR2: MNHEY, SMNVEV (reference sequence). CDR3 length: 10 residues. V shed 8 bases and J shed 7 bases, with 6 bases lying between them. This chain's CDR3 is CASGLNEQFF. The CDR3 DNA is TGTGCCAGCGGCCTTAATGAGCAGTTCTTC.

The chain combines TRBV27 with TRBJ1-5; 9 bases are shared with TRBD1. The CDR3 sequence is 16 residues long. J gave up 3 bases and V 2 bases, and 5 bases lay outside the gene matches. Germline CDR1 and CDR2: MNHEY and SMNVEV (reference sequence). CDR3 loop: CASSLGTGGNNQPQHF. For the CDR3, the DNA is TGTGCCAGCAGTTTAGGTACAGGGGGCAACAATCAGCCCCAGCATTTT.

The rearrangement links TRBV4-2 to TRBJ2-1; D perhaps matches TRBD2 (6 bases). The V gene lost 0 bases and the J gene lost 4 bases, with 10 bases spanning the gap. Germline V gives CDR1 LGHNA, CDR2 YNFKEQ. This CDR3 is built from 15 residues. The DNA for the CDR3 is TGTGCCAGCAGCCAAGAACGGGGGTGGTACAATGAGCAGTTCTTC. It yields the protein CASSQERGWYNEQFF.

The CDR3, as DNA: TGTGCCAGCAGTGACAAAGCGGGGGCCGAGAGACCCCAGTACTTC. Its protein product is CASSDKAGAERPQYF. V is TRBV6-4 and J is TRBJ2-5, with 8 bases matching TRBD2. There are 15 residues in the CDR3. The V and J ends lost 2 bases and 9 bases, in that order; junction bases with no gene match: 11. The germline V gene encodes CDR1 MRHNA and CDR2 SNTAGT.